The present T cell receptor (beta chain) was sequenced within a study of cytomegalovirus exposure and HLA in healthy donors. Study outcomes and limitations: Rare TCR sequences predominated, though certain public TCRs were found in many donors.

Trimming removed 0 bases from V and 3 bases from J; junction bases left unmatched: 6. The CDR3 length is 17 residues. This clone was found once. Its antigen remains unknown. Libraries were prepared by immunoSEQ multiplex PCR; TCRdb keeps only in-frame clonotypes and omits some of them. The top ten hold roughly 10% of the sample, which has approximately 160,000 clones, 80% to 85% seen once. The TCR comes from a young man in good health and CMV-seropositive. The gene calls are TRBV5-3 and TRBJ2-2; 9 nucleotides match TRBD2. TRBV5-3 counts as an open reading frame of uncertain function. Material: PBMCs. Here the CDR3 DNA reads TGTGCCAGAAGCTTGGTTTGTGGGACTAGCTACACCGGGGAGCTGTTTTTT. The encoded protein is CARSLVCGTSYTGELFF.